Included here is one T cell receptor beta chain sequence, with context. This entry belongs to a study of blood T cell repertoires in COVID-19. Study background: Acute and convalescent COVID-19 specimens originated in the United States, Italy and Spain.

Original processing methods: Amplification with reference gene primers provided the estimates of nucleated cell counts. Profiling relied on immunoSEQ multiplex PCR, and the TCRdb table lists in-frame clones only, not all of them. That table supplies the V and J calls and clone size; D and trimming were determined from the DNA. This table holds about 290,000 clones, roughly 80% found once. Sample: peripheral blood. The receptor was derived from a woman aged 50 to 65 with active or convalescent COVID-19.

Here the CDR3 DNA reads TGTGCCAGCAGTTTAGGGGCTTACAATGAGCAGTTCTTC. This gives the protein CASSLGAYNEQFF. V is TRBV12-3 or TRBV12-4 and J is TRBJ2-1; D uncertain. CDR3 length equals 13 residues. V was trimmed by 1 base and J by 4 bases, leaving 5 bases between them.